This passage covers 14 T cell receptor beta chains from one sample sequenced in a study of blood T cell repertoires in COVID-19. Assay used: immunoSEQ multiplex PCR; TCRdb lists only in-frame clones, some missing. The table lists some 70,000 clones, roughly three quarters of them singletons, with 5% to 6.5% in the top ten. The sequenced material came from peripheral blood. The source of these receptors is an older woman with acute or convalescent COVID-19.

V is TRBV14 and J is TRBJ1-6; D possibly corresponds to TRBD1 (6 bases). Germline V gene sequence: CDR1 SGHDN, CDR2 FVKESK. V was clipped by 4 bases and J by 7 bases, with 14 bases between them. This CDR3 is 15 amino acids long. For the CDR3, the DNA is TGTGCCAGCAGCCCCAGGGGTTCAGGGAATTCACCCCTCCACTTT. Translated, it gives CASSPRGSGNSPLHF.

The V call is TRBV13, the J call TRBJ2-2; 9 bases fit TRBD2. The CDR3 is 15 amino acids. CDR1 and CDR2 from the germline V gene are PRHDT and FYEKMQ (reference sequence). With 5 bases clipped from V and 4 bases from J, the junction kept 5 bases outside the gene matches. For the CDR3, the DNA is TGTGCCAGCAGCCTAACAGCGGGGGGCACCGGGGAGCTGTTTTTT. It yields the protein CASSLTAGGTGELFF.

The V gene is TRBV7-9, the J gene TRBJ2-5, with a possible D match to TRBD1 (6 bases). Trimming cost V 3 bases and J 10 bases, with 18 bases left between them. Germline CDR1 is SEHNR and CDR2 is FQNEAQ (reference sequence). The CDR3 length is 14 residues. Here the CDR3 reads CASSFSGASGDQYF. The CDR3 DNA follows: TGTGCCAGCAGCTTTTCAGGGGCCTCCGGGGACCAGTACTTC.

This chain joins TRBV9 and TRBJ2-3; no clear D gene. V was pared by 6 bases and J by 0 bases, with 11 bases between. The CDR3 extends over 14 amino acids. Germline V lookup: CDR1 SGDLS, CDR2 YYNGEE. In DNA, the CDR3 is TGTGCCAGCACCAAACGGTCTAGCACAGATACGCAGTATTTT. Translating it yields CASTKRSSTDTQYF.

J is TRBJ1-6 and V is TRBV4-3; D perhaps matches TRBD1 (5 bases). The CDR3 covers 15 residues. Germline CDR1 and CDR2: LGHNA and YSLEER. V lost 4 bases to trimming and J lost 9 bases, with 16 bases between them. The CDR3 DNA follows: TGCGCCAGCAGCCCGGGGGTGGGGTCCAGTTCACCCCTCCACTTT. This translates into CASSPGVGSSSPLHF.

V and J are TRBV5-4 and TRBJ1-5; D gene uncertain. Germline V gene lookup returns CDR1 SGHNT and CDR2 YYREEE (reference sequence). V dropped 0 bases and J dropped 5 bases, with 6 bases sitting between them. The CDR3 covers 13 residues. The CDR3 here is CASSLAPDQPQHF. As DNA, the CDR3 is TGTGCCAGCAGCTTGGCCCCTGATCAGCCCCAGCATTTT.

The chain employs TRBV3-1 (or the pseudogene TRBV3-2) and TRBJ1-3; 10 bases fit TRBD1. The V gene's germline CDR1 is LGHDT and CDR2 YNNKEL (reference sequence). The CDR3 length is 16 residues. V lost 4 bases and J lost 3; bases outside the gene matches: 6. In DNA, the CDR3 is TGTGCCAGCAGCCCCCGGTGGACAGGGGGTGGAAACACCATATATTTT. Translating it yields CASSPRWTGGGNTIYF.

This chain links TRBV10-3 with TRBJ2-7; D is possibly TRBD1 (6 bases). The germline V gene has CDR1 ENHRY and CDR2 SYGVKD. Trimming pared 8 bases from V and 4 bases from J, leaving 15 bases between. This CDR3 region has 13 residues. CDR3 loop: CAIARQEKYEQYF. In DNA, the CDR3 is TGTGCCATCGCCCGACAGGAAAAGTACGAGCAGTACTTC.

The rearrangement links TRBV5-4 to TRBJ2-5; 11 nucleotides line up with TRBD1. Germline V gene data show CDR1 as SGHNT and CDR2 as YYREEE (reference sequence). The CDR3 consists of 16 residues. The V gene end was trimmed by 3 bases and the J gene end by 5 bases; junction bases not matched to a gene: 9. Written as DNA, the CDR3 is TGTGCCAGCAGCTCGGAAGGGACAGGGGGTAAGGAGACCCAGTACTTC. As protein: CASSSEGTGGKETQYF.

The chain is built from TRBV3-1 (or the pseudogene TRBV3-2) and TRBJ2-5; D is perhaps TRBD2 (6 bases). Germline V gene data show CDR1 as LGHDT and CDR2 as YNNKEL (reference sequence). Trimming took off 4 bases at V and 5 bases at J, with 14 bases between the two ends. The CDR3 consists of 14 residues. The CDR3 sequence: CASSPTGVQETQYF. The CDR3 region has the DNA TGTGCCAGCAGCCCTACGGGAGTCCAGGAGACCCAGTACTTC.

The chain combines TRBV19 with TRBJ1-5; D not certain. The CDR3 sequence is 16 residues long. The V end was cut by 3 bases, the J end by 4 bases, with 16 bases between. From germline, CDR1 is LNHDA and CDR2 SQIVND (reference sequence). In nucleotides, the CDR3 is TGTGCCAGTAGTATCTTCGGGTCGACCCTTAATCAGCCCCAGCATTTT. Residues: CASSIFGSTLNQPQHF.

The chain uses TRBV5-1 and TRBJ1-2, with D tentatively TRBD1 (5 bases). Germline CDR1 is SGHRS and CDR2 is YFSETQ. V was pared by 2 bases and J by 6 bases, with 20 bases between. CDR3 length: 16 amino acids. CDR3 in DNA: TGCGCCAGCAGCTTCGGGTCCGCTGGAGGGGCGGATGGCTACACCTTC. It is translated as CASSFGSAGGADGYTF.

This clone was found once. The V call is TRBV6-5, the J call TRBJ1-1, with TRBD1 matching over 8 bases. The CDR3 is 15 residues long. Germline V gene sequence: CDR1 MNHEY, CDR2 SVGAGI. Losses at the gene ends were 6 bases for V and 1 base for J; bases not matched to a gene: 7. CDR3 in DNA: TGTGCCAGCAGCTTGACAGGGGCGAAGAACACTGAAGCTTTCTTT. Protein product: CASSLTGAKNTEAFF.

V is TRBV7-8 and J is TRBJ2-7; TRBD1 matches at 9 bases. From germline, CDR1 is SGHVS and CDR2 FQNEAQ. Unmatched junction bases numbered 12, after V lost 8 bases and J lost 4 bases. This CDR3 is 15 amino acids long. Here the CDR3 DNA reads TGTGCCAGCCTGGAAATGACAGGGGGAAAATACGAGCAGTACTTC. Protein product: CASLEMTGGKYEQYF.